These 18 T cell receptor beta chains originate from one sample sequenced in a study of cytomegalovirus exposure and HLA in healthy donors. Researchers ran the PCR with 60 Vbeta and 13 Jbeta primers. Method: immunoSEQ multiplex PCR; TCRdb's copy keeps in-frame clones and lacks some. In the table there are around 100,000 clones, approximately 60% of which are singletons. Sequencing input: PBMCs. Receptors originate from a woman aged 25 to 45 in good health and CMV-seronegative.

The CDR3 sequence: CASSLGTGVRKPYEQYF. Here the CDR3 DNA reads TGCGCCAGCAGCCTTGGGACAGGGGTGCGGAAGCCCTACGAGCAGTACTTC. The chain joins TRBV4-1 to TRBJ2-5; 10 bases map to TRBD1. The better agreement between TRBJ2-7 and the DNA end casts doubt on the J call. Germline loops: CDR1 MGHRA, CDR2 YSYEKL. The CDR3 length is 17 residues.

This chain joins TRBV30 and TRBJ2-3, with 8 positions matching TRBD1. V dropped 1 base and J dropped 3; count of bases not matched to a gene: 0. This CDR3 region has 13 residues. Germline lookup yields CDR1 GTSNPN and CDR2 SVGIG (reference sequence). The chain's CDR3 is CAWSGTGTDTQYF. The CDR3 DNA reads TGTGCCTGGAGTGGGACAGGGACAGATACGCAGTATTTT.

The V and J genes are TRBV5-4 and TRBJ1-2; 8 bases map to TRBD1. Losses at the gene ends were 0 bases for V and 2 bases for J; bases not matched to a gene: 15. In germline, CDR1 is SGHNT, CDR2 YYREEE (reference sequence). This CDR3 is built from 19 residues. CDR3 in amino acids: CASSLDLRGRTDPNYGYTF. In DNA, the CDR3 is TGTGCCAGCAGCTTGGATCTCAGGGGGCGCACAGATCCGAACTATGGCTACACCTTC. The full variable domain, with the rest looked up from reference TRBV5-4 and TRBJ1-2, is ETGVTQSPTHLIKTRGQQVTLRCSSQSGHNTVSWYQQALGQGPQFIFQYYREEENGRGNFPPRFSGLQFPNYSSELNVNALELDDSALYLCASSLDLRGRTDPNYGYTFGSGTRLTVV.

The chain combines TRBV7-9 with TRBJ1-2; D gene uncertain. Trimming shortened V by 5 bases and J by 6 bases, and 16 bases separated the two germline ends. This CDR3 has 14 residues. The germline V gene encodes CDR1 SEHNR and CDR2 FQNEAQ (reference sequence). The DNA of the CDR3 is TGTGCCAGCAGCCCAACCGGGTCCTGGGATGGCTACACCTTC. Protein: CASSPTGSWDGYTF.

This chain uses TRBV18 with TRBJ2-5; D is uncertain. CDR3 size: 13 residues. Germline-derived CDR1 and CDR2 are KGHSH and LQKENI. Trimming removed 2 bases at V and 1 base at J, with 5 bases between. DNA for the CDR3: TGTGCCAGCTCACCATACAGCCAAGAGACCCAGTACTTC. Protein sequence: CASSPYSQETQYF. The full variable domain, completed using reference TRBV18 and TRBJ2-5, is NAGVMQNPRHLVRRRGQEARLRCSPMKGHSHVYWYRQLPEEGLKFMVYLQKENIIDESGMPKERFSAEFPKEGPSILRIQQVVRGDSAAYFCASSPYSQETQYFGPGTRLLVL.

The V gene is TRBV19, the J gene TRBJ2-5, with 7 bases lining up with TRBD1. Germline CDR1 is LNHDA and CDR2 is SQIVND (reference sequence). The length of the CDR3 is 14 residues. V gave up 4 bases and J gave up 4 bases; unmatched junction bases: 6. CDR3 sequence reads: CASSRAGGSETQYF. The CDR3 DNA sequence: TGTGCCAGTAGTAGGGCAGGGGGTTCAGAGACCCAGTACTTC.

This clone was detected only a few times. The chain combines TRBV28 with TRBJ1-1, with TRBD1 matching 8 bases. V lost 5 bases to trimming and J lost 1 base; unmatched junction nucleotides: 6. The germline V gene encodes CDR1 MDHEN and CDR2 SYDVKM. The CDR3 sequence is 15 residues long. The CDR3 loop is CASSRGGTGNTEAFF. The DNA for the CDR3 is TGTGCCAGCAGTCGAGGAGGGACAGGGAACACTGAAGCTTTCTTT. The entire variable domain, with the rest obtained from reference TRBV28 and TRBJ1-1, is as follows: DVKVTQSSRYLVKRTGEKVFLECVQDMDHENMFWYRQDPGLGLRLIYFSYDVKMKEKGDIPEGYSVSREKKERFSLILESASTNQTSMYLCASSRGGTGNTEAFFGQGTRLTVV.

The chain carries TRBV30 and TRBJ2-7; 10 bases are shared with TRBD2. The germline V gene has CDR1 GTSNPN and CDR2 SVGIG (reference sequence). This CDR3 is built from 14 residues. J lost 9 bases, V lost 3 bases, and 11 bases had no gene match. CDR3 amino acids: CAWSPLAGEVGQYF. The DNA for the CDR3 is TGTGCCTGGAGCCCCCTAGCGGGGGAGGTAGGGCAGTACTTC.

The CDR3 protein is CASSRQGNEQYF. CDR3 in DNA: TGTGCCAGCAGCCGGCAGGGAAATGAGCAGTACTTC. The chain couples TRBV7-2 to TRBJ2-7, with D possibly matching TRBD1 (5 bases). The CDR3 has 12 amino acids. Germline CDR1 SGHTA, CDR2 FQGNSA. Trimming shortened V by 5 bases and J by 7 bases, and 12 bases separated the two germline ends.

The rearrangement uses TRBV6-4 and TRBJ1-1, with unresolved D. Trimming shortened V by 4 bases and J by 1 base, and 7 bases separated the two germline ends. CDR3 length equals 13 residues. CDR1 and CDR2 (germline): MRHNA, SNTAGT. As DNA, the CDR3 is TGTGCCAGCAGTGTTACATGGAACACTGAAGCTTTCTTT. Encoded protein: CASSVTWNTEAFF.

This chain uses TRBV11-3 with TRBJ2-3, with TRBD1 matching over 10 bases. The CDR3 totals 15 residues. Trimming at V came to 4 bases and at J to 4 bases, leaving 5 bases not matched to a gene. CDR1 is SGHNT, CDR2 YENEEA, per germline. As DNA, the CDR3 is TGTGCCAGCAGCTCCGGGACAGGGGTGGCAGATACGCAGTATTTT. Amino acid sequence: CASSSGTGVADTQYF. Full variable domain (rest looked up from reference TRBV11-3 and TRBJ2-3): EAGVVQSPRYKIIEKKQPVAFWCNPISGHNTLYWYLQNLGQGPELLIRYENEEAVDDSQLPKDRFSAERLKGVDSTLKIQPAELGDSAVYLCASSSGTGVADTQYFGPGTRLTVL.

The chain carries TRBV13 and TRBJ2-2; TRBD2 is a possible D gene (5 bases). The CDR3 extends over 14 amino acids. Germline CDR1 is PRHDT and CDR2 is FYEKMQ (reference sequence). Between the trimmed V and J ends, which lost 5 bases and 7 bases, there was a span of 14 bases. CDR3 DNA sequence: TGTGCCAGCAGCAACGGAGGAACGGTCGGGGAGCTGTTTTTT. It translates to CASSNGGTVGELFF.

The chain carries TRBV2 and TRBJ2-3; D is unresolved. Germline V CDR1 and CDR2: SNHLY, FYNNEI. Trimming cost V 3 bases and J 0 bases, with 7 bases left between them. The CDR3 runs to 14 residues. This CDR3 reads CASSDHSSTDTQYF. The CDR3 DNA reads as TGTGCCAGCAGTGACCACAGTAGCACAGATACGCAGTATTTT.

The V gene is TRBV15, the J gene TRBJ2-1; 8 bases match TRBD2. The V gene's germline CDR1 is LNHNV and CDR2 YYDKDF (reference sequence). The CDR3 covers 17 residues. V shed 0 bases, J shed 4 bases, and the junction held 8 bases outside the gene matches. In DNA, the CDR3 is TGTGCCACCAGCAGAGATACCTCGACTAGCGTATACAATGAGCAGTTCTTC. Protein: CATSRDTSTSVYNEQFF.

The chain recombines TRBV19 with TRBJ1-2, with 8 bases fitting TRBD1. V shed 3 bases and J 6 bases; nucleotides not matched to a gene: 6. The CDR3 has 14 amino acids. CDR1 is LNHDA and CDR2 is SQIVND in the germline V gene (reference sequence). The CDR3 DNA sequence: TGTGCCAGTAGTATTCCCCGGACAGGGAATGGCTACACCTTC. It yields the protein CASSIPRTGNGYTF.

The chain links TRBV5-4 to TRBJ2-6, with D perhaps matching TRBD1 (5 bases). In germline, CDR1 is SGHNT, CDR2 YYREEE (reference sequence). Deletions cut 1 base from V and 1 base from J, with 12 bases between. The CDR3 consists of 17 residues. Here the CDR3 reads CASSLLGPLSGANVLTF. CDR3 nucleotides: TGTGCCAGCAGCTTGTTGGGGCCCTTATCTGGGGCCAACGTCCTGACTTTC.

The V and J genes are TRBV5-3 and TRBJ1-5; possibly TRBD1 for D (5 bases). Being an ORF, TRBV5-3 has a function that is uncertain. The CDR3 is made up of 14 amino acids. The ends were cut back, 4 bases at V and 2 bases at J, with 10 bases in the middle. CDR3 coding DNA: TGTGCCAGAAGCGGGGCCTTAGGCAATCAGCCCCAGCATTTT. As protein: CARSGALGNQPQHF.

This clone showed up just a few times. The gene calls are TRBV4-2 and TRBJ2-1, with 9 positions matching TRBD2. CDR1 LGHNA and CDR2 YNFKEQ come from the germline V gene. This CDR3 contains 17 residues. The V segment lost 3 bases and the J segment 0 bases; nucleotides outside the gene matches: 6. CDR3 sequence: CASSQVAGASSYNEQFF. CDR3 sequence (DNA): TGTGCCAGCAGCCAGGTAGCGGGGGCGAGCTCCTACAATGAGCAGTTCTTC.